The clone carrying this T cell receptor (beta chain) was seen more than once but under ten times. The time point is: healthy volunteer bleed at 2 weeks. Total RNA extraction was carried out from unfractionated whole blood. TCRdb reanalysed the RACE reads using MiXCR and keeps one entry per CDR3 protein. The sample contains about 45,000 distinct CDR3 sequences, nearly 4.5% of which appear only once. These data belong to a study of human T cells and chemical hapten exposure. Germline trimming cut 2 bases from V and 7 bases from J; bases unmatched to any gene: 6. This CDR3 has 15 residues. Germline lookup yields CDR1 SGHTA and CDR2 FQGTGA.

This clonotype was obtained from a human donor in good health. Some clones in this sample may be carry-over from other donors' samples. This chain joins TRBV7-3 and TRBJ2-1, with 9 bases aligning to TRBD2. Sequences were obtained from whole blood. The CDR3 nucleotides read TGTGCCAGCAGCTTACGGCTAGCGGGACGGAATGAGCAGTTCTTC. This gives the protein CASSLRLAGRNEQFF.